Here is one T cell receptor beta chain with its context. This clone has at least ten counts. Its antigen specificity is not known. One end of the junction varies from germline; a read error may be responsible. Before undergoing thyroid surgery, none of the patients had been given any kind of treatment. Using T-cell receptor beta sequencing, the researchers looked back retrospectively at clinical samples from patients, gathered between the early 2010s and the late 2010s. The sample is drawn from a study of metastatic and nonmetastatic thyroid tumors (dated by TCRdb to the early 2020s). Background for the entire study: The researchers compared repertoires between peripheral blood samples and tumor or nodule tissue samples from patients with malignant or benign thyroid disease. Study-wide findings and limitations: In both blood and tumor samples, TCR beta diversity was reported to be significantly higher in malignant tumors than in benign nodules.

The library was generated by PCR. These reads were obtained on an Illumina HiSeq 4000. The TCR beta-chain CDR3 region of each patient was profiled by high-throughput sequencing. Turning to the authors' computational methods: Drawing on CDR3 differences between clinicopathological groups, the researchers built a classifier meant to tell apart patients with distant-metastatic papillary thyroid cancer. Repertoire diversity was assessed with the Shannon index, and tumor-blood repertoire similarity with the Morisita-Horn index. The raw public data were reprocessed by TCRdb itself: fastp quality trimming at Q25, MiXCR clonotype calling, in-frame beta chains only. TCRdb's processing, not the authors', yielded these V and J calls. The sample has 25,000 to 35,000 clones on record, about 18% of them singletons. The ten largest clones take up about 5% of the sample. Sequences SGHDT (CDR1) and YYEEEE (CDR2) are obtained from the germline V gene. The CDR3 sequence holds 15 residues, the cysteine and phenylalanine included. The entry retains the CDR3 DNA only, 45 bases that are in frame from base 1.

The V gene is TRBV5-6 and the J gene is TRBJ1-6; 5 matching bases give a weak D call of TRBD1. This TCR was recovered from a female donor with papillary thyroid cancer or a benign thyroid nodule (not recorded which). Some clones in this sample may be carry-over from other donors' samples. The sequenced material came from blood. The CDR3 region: CVSSPGTQDNSPLHF. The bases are TGTGTCAGCAGCCCCGGGACCCAGGATAATTCACCCCTCCACTTT.